The 5 T cell receptor beta chains below come from one sample, sequenced in a study of blood T cell repertoires in COVID-19. TCRdb's table, derived via immunoSEQ multiplex PCR, lists solely in-frame clones and lacks some. Here the sample spans 130,000 or so clones, 88% being singletons. The sample taken for sequencing was peripheral blood. Receptors originate from a man aged 65 to 85 with active COVID-19.

The gene calls are TRBV4-2 and TRBJ2-2, with a weak D call TRBD2 (7 bases). The CDR3 is made up of 17 amino acids. Per the germline V gene, CDR1 is LGHNA and CDR2 is YNFKEQ. V shed 0 bases and J shed 2 bases, with 13 bases lying between them. CDR3 bases: TGTGCCAGCAGCCAAGATAGGGGGAGGGCTAACACCGGGGAGCTGTTTTTT. Its translation is CASSQDRGRANTGELFF.

V and J are TRBV7-9 and TRBJ1-1, with TRBD1 as a possible D gene (5 bases). The germline V gene has CDR1 SEHNR and CDR2 FQNEAQ (reference sequence). Trimming left V 5 bases short and J 1 base short, with 8 bases between. This CDR3 region has 13 residues. The CDR3 DNA follows: TGTGCCAGCAGCGTACAGGAGAACACTGAAGCTTTCTTT. Its translation: CASSVQENTEAFF.

The chain joins TRBV9 to TRBJ2-1; 9 bases are shared with TRBD1. From germline, CDR1 is SGDLS and CDR2 YYNGEE. Trimming cost V 1 base and J 6 bases; bases outside gene matches: 8. The CDR3 is made up of 16 amino acids. Here the CDR3 DNA reads TGTGCCAGCAGCGTATCCTGGGGACAGGGACCCAATGAGCAGTTCTTC. Its translation: CASSVSWGQGPNEQFF.

The V call is TRBV28, the J call TRBJ2-7; maybe TRBD2 (6 bases). Germline V gene sequence: CDR1 MDHEN, CDR2 SYDVKM. This CDR3 region has 11 residues. Deletions cut 7 bases from V and 11 bases from J, with 15 bases between. CDR3 region: CASNSGWEEYF. In DNA form, the CDR3 reads TGTGCCAGCAACTCTGGTTGGGAGGAGTACTTC.

J is TRBJ2-2 and V is TRBV7-2; 8 bases agree with TRBD1. After removal of 1 base from V and 4 bases from J, the junction contained 11 bases not matched to a gene. From germline, CDR1 is SGHTA and CDR2 FQGNSA. The CDR3 totals 18 residues. CDR3 residues: CASSLGTGLGGVTGELFF. The CDR3 region has the DNA TGTGCCAGCAGCTTAGGGACAGGGCTCGGGGGCGTCACCGGGGAGCTGTTTTTT.